Listed below are T cell receptor beta chains from one sample, sequenced in a study of blood T cell repertoires in COVID-19. The data were produced by immunoSEQ multiplex PCR, yet TCRdb's version contains in-frame clones alone and is incomplete. The sample carries a few hundred thousand clones, roughly four fifths recorded once. What was sequenced was peripheral blood. Source of these receptors: a person aged 65 to 85 with COVID-19, enrolled during active disease. Each CDR3 is given with its conserved first and last residue. A D gene is named only where the DNA matches it firmly. Size values are once, few and many counts, or a class for expanded clones, and some rows have none.

TRBV5-1	TRBD1	-	TRBJ1-1	CASSLSWGTGAEAFF	TGCGCCAGCAGCTTGTCGTGGGGAACAGGGGCGGAAGCTTTCTTT
TRBV9	-	-	TRBJ1-6	CASSQWAGNYNSPLHF	TGTGCCAGCAGCCAGTGGGCAGGGAACTATAATTCACCCCTCCACTTT
TRBV18	-	-	TRBJ1-1	CASSPAGFLNTEAFF	TGTGCCAGCTCACCGGCGGGTTTCTTGAACACTGAAGCTTTCTTT
TRBV2	TRBD1	-	TRBJ1-1	CASSGFRDRVFF	TGTGCCAGCAGTGGTTTCAGAGACAGGGTTTTCTTC
TRBV19	-	once	TRBJ1-1	CASSSRQPNTEAFF	TGTGCCAGTAGTAGCAGACAGCCGAACACTGAAGCTTTCTTT
TRBV2	TRBD1	once	TRBJ2-1	CASSLLGQGANNEQFF	TGTGCCAGCAGTTTGCTCGGGCAGGGGGCAAACAATGAGCAGTTCTTC
TRBV11-3	TRBD1	-	TRBJ2-3	CASSRNRGFTQYF	TGTGCCAGCAGTCGAAACAGGGGTTTTACGCAGTATTTT
TRBV7-2	TRBD1	few	TRBJ1-6	CASSSRQGAYSPLHF	TGTGCCAGCAGTTCACGCCAGGGGGCTTATTCACCCCTCCACTTT
TRBV20-1	-	once	TRBJ1-2	CSASWSGYTF	TGCAGTGCTAGTTGGAGTGGCTACACCTTC
TRBV5-4	TRBD1	-	TRBJ1-1	CASSSGGSLAAEAFF	TGTGCCAGCAGCTCAGGGGGGAGTTTGGCCGCTGAAGCTTTCTTT
TRBV28	TRBD2	once	TRBJ2-1	CASSTTGTSAYNEQFF	TGTGCCAGCAGCACCACCGGGACTAGCGCCTACAATGAGCAGTTCTTC
TRBV28	-	-	TRBJ1-4	CATRRTSNEKLFF	TGTGCCACCCGGAGGACCTCCAATGAAAAACTGTTTTTT
TRBV7-3	-	-	TRBJ2-3	CACSFQSGIGTDTQYF	TGTGCCTGCAGCTTCCAGTCCGGGATAGGCACAGATACGCAGTATTTT
TRBV19	TRBD1	-	TRBJ2-2	CASNRQGTAGELFF	TGTGCCAGTAACCGACAGGGGACCGCCGGGGAGCTGTTTTTT
TRBV4-3	-	-	TRBJ2-7	CASSRGSGHEQYF	TGCGCCAGCAGCCGTGGGAGTGGGCACGAGCAGTACTTC
TRBV5-6	-	once	TRBJ1-2	CASSLAGSPVYGYTF	TGTGCCAGCAGCTTGGCCGGGAGTCCAGTCTATGGCTACACCTTC
TRBV9	TRBD2	-	TRBJ2-5	CASSTRLAGVETQYF	TGTGCCAGCAGCACCCGACTAGCGGGAGTTGAGACCCAGTACTTC
TRBV2	TRBD1	-	TRBJ1-5	CASSGDRGNNQPQHF	TGTGCCAGCAGTGGAGACAGGGGGAACAATCAGCCCCAGCATTTT
TRBV20-1	-	-	TRBJ1-5	CSASFEAGGSSNQPQHF	TGCAGTGCTAGTTTCGAAGCCGGTGGTAGTAGCAATCAGCCCCAGCATTTT
TRBV4-3	-	few	TRBJ2-1	CASSQDHTAGGRVETIF	TGCGCCAGCAGCCAAGATCACACCGCCGGAGGTCGCGTGGAAACGATCTTC
TRBV4-2	-	-	TRBJ1-1	CASTPGLANTEAFF	TGTGCCAGCACCCCGGGACTGGCGAACACTGAAGCTTTCTTT
TRBV6-2/TRBV6-3	TRBD1	-	TRBJ1-2	CASSPGQKGYGYTF	TGTGCCAGCAGTCCGGGACAGAAGGGGTATGGCTACACCTTC
TRBV9	-	-	TRBJ2-3	CASSVERQTDTQYF	TGTGCCAGCAGCGTTGAGCGGCAAACAGATACGCAGTATTTT
TRBV3-1/TRBV3-2	-	few	TRBJ1-3	CASSQLPGNTIYF	TGTGCCAGCAGCCAACTACCCGGAAACACCATATATTTT
TRBV19	-	few	TRBJ2-7	CASSIGQGGYEQYF	TGTGCCAGTAGTATCGGGCAGGGGGGCTACGAGCAGTACTTC
TRBV5-6	-	-	TRBJ1-3	CASSLAFGRRSGNTIYF	TGTGCCAGCAGCTTGGCTTTTGGGCGTAGATCTGGAAACACCATATATTTT
TRBV19	-	-	TRBJ1-5	CASSTTGGNQPQHF	TGTGCCAGTAGTACCACCGGAGGCAATCAGCCCCAGCATTTT
TRBV7-9	TRBD1	-	TRBJ2-3	CASSSRDRGRITDTQYF	TGTGCCAGCAGCTCCCGGGACAGGGGGCGAATCACAGATACGCAGTATTTT
TRBV2	-	once	TRBJ2-7	CASTHPGQWTNAYEQYF	TGTGCCAGCACCCACCCCGGACAGTGGACAAACGCCTACGAGCAGTACTTC
TRBV12-3/TRBV12-4	-	-	TRBJ2-1	CASSRSNEQFF	TGTGCCAGCAGCCGTTCCAATGAGCAGTTCTTC
TRBV7-6	TRBD1	-	TRBJ2-7	CASSLVDRGPYEQYF	TGTGCCAGCAGCTTAGTCGACAGGGGGCCCTACGAGCAGTACTTC
TRBV4-1	-	-	TRBJ1-2	CASSQAGQASYYGYTF	TGCGCCAGCAGCCAAGCCGGCCAGGCGTCTTACTATGGCTACACCTTC